The clone carrying this T cell receptor (beta chain) was observed a single time. Here immunoSEQ multiplex PCR was the method, and the copy in TCRdb shows in-frame clones only, minus some. The profile shows about 84,000 clones, roughly 84% of them singletons. The sample belongs to a study of control samples from healthy donors and cancer patients. The length of the CDR3 is 13 residues. Trimming stripped 1 base from V and 1 base from J, with 4 bases between. Sequences were obtained from PBMCs. V is TRBV12-3 or TRBV12-4 and J is TRBJ1-2; no reliable D call. The receptor's source is a man in his sixties with head and neck cancer. The CDR3 region has the DNA TGTGCCAGCAGTTTAGGTGGTAACTATGGCTACACCTTC. Translated, it gives CASSLGGNYGYTF.